A selection of T cell receptor beta chains follows, all from one sample in a study of T cells in localized non-small cell lung cancer. TCRdb keeps only in-frame clones here, not all; method: immunoSEQ multiplex PCR. This sample yields some 35,000 clones, of which around nine tenths are seen a single time; roughly 6.9% belongs to the top ten. The specimen was peripheral blood, collected before any cancer treatment. Receptor source: a female donor older than 55 with stage I lung adenocarcinoma. The CDR3 runs from the conserved cysteine through the conserved F or W. D genes are given only for firm matches. Not every row has a clone size; where given, it reads once, few, many or a size class.

j_call clone_size v_call cdr3_length d_call cdr3_nt cdr3_aa
TRBJ1-6 . TRBV7-9 15 . TGTGCCAGCAGCTTACGGAGCGGGAGCAATTCACCCCTCCACTTT CASSLRSGSNSPLHF
TRBJ2-2 . TRBV7-8 14 . TGTGCCAGCAGCTTAGCCCAGAACACCGGGGAGCTGTTTTTT CASSLAQNTGELFF
TRBJ2-1 . TRBV11-3 15 . TGTGCCAGCAGCGGGTCTTGGGGGGGCCGTAATGAGCAGTTCTTC CASSGSWGGRNEQFF
TRBJ1-5 . TRBV11-2 13 . TGTGCCAGCAGCTTAGACCAGGCCCAGCCCCAGCATTTT CASSLDQAQPQHF
TRBJ1-4 . TRBV27 13 . TGTGCCAGCCGCCGGGGCCCCGACGAAAAACTGTTTTTT CASRRGPDEKLFF
TRBJ1-5 . TRBV9 14 . TGTGCCAGCAGCGTAGGGGCAGGCAATCAGCCCCAGCATTTT CASSVGAGNQPQHF
TRBJ2-1 . TRBV9 15 TRBD1 TGTGCCAGCAGCGTGGGGACAGGGTCCTACAATGAGCAGTTCTTC CASSVGTGSYNEQFF
TRBJ1-2 . TRBV7-9 17 . TGTGCCAGCACGGGTTCCGCCTGGGGGGCACCTAACTATGGCTACACCTTC CASTGSAWGAPNYGYTF
TRBJ2-3 . TRBV6-5 14 TRBD1 TGTGCCAGCAGGTATCAGGGGGGCACAGATACGCAGTATTTT CASRYQGGTDTQYF
TRBJ2-4 . TRBV6-1 18 . TGTGCCAGCAGTGAACAGAAGAGTGGGATCGGAGCCAAAAACATTCAGTACTTC CASSEQKSGIGAKNIQYF
TRBJ1-6 . TRBV19 17 . TGTGCCAGTAGTATAGATCCAGGTCGCTCCTATAATTCACCCCTCCACTTT CASSIDPGRSYNSPLHF
TRBJ1-2 . TRBV28 14 . TGTGCCAGCAGCCGGGCCGGGGGGGACTATGGCTACACCTTC CASSRAGGDYGYTF
TRBJ1-2 . TRBV6-5 15 TRBD1 TGTGCCAGCAGTAGACAGGGGGCAGGGAGCTATGGCTACACCTTC CASSRQGAGSYGYTF
TRBJ2-2 . TRBV4-2 15 . TGTGCCAGCAGCCAAGATTTAGAAAACACCGGGGAGCTGTTTTTT CASSQDLENTGELFF
TRBJ1-1 . TRBV7-2 15 . TGTGCCAGCAGCTTAGAATCGGGGGGAGGAACTGAAGCTTTCTTT CASSLESGGGTEAFF
TRBJ1-2 once TRBV6-6 15 . TGTGCCAGCAGTTACTTGGCCCGCGGGCAATATGGCTACACCTTC CASSYLARGQYGYTF
TRBJ2-3 . TRBV11-2 16 . TGTGCCAGCAGCTTAGGGATTAGCGACTACGTGGATACGCAGTATTTT CASSLGISDYVDTQYF
TRBJ1-2 . TRBV11-1 14 TRBD1 TGTGCCAGCAGCTCCAGGGGGGTAAACTATGGCTACACCTTC CASSSRGVNYGYTF
TRBJ1-4 . TRBV19 14 . TGTGCCAGTAGTATTGTAGGGGTTAATGAAAAACTGTTTTTT CASSIVGVNEKLFF
TRBJ2-1 . TRBV19 16 TRBD2 TGTGCCAGTATGACTTTTGCGGGGGGCCCATACAATGAGCAGTTCTTC CASMTFAGGPYNEQFF
TRBJ2-1 . TRBV15 17 TRBD2 TGTGCCACCAGCAGAGGTCGCGGGGGGTCATTATTAAATGAGCAGTTCTTC CATSRGRGGSLLNEQFF
TRBJ2-1 . TRBV5-4 16 TRBD2 TGTGCCAGCAGCTTGCGGAGCGGGGGCAAGTACAATGAGCAGTTCTTC CASSLRSGGKYNEQFF
TRBJ2-1 . TRBV5-1 17 TRBD2 TGCGCCAGCAGCTTGGCAATCGCGGGGGGACGATACAATGAGCAGTTCTTC CASSLAIAGGRYNEQFF
TRBJ1-2 few TRBV19 13 . TGTGCCAGTAGTATAGAGGGAATCGGAGGCTACACCTTC CASSIEGIGGYTF
TRBJ1-1 . TRBV5-4 17 TRBD1 TGTGCCAGCAGCCAGTCCCGGGACAGGGGACGTCAGACTGAAGCTTTCTTT CASSQSRDRGRQTEAFF